Listed below are T cell receptor beta chains from one sample, sequenced in a study of shared clonotypes between healthy human individuals. Some clones are missing from TCRdb's copy, which holds only in-frame ones; the method was immunoSEQ multiplex PCR. The sample yields roughly 640,000 clones, roughly 97% seen once. What was sequenced was naive CD4+ T cells sorted from blood. The receptors originated from a young woman in good health. Both conserved end residues are part of each CDR3. A D gene is named only where the DNA matches it firmly. Rows may omit the clone size; those that give it use once, few, many or a size class.

CASRNDRTIEETQYF	TGCGCCAGCAGAAACGACAGGACCATTGAAGAGACCCAGTACTTC	NA	TRBV5-1	TRBJ2-5	NA
CAWNPGVSYNEQFF	TGTGCCTGGAACCCCGGGGTATCCTACAATGAGCAGTTCTTC	NA	TRBV30	TRBJ2-1	NA
CASSHGSNGELFF	TGTGCCAGCAGTCACGGGAGTAACGGGGAGCTGTTTTTT	NA	TRBV6-5	TRBJ2-2	NA
CASSLGLNSPLHF	TGTGCCAGCAGCTTGGGACTTAATTCACCCCTCCACTTT	NA	TRBV7-8	TRBJ1-6	NA
CASSLDGRGGITDTQYF	TGTGCCAGCAGCTTAGACGGGAGGGGAGGGATCACAGATACGCAGTATTTT	TRBD2	TRBV7-9	TRBJ2-3	NA
CASSIESYYNEQFF	TGTGCCAGTAGTATAGAGTCTTATTACAATGAGCAGTTCTTC	NA	TRBV19	TRBJ2-1	once
CASSFALAGWDTQYF	TGTGCCAGCAGCTTCGCGCTAGCGGGATGGGATACGCAGTATTTT	TRBD2	TRBV28	TRBJ2-3	NA
CASSLSDRVVSGELFF	TGTGCCAGCAGCCTCAGTGACAGGGTGGTTAGCGGGGAGCTGTTTTTT	TRBD1	TRBV28	TRBJ2-2	NA
CASSLTSGTGANVLTF	TGCGCCAGCAGCTTGACTAGCGGGACTGGGGCCAACGTCCTGACTTTC	TRBD2	TRBV5-1	TRBJ2-6	NA
CASSEWGGQQTQETQYF	TGTGCCAGCAGTGAATGGGGGGGGCAGCAAACCCAAGAGACCCAGTACTTC	NA	TRBV25-1	TRBJ2-5	once
CASTDRGGFYNEQFF	TGTGCCAGCACCGACAGGGGTGGATTCTACAATGAGCAGTTCTTC	TRBD1	TRBV6-6	TRBJ2-1	NA
CASSHGQGGRQETQYF	TGTGCCAGCAGCCACGGACAGGGGGGCCGCCAAGAGACCCAGTACTTC	TRBD1	TRBV7-8	TRBJ2-5	NA
CASSEADRGYGYTF	TGTGCCAGCAGTGAAGCGGACAGGGGCTATGGCTACACCTTC	TRBD1	TRBV6-1	TRBJ1-2	NA
CARAKRAGGEQETQYF	TGTGCCAGGGCTAAACGGGCGGGAGGCGAACAAGAGACCCAGTACTTC	TRBD2	TRBV5-3	TRBJ2-5	NA
CASSIGRGSHNEQFF	TGTGCCAGTAGTATAGGAAGGGGGAGTCACAATGAGCAGTTCTTC	NA	TRBV19	TRBJ2-1	NA
CASSLALTSGQETQYF	TGTGCCAGCAGCTTAGCGCTGACTAGCGGGCAAGAGACCCAGTACTTC	TRBD2	TRBV7-2	TRBJ2-5	NA
CASGYIDQPQHF	TGTGCCAGTGGTTACATCGATCAGCCCCAGCATTTT	NA	TRBV19	TRBJ1-5	NA
CAWSVRLAGASAYNEQFF	TGTGCCTGGAGTGTGCGACTAGCGGGAGCGTCGGCCTACAATGAGCAGTTCTTC	TRBD2	TRBV30	TRBJ2-1	NA
CASSDLARTDTQYF	TGCGCCAGCAGTGACTTAGCCCGCACAGATACGCAGTATTTT	NA	TRBV10-2	TRBJ2-3	NA
CASGSARQKSNQPQHF	TGTGCCAGCGGCAGTGCTCGACAGAAAAGCAATCAGCCCCAGCATTTT	NA	TRBV28	TRBJ1-5	NA
CASSVPPEGVISEQFF	TGTGCCAGCAGCGTACCCCCCGAGGGTGTTATTTCTGAGCAGTTCTTC	NA	TRBV9	TRBJ2-1	NA
CSVEEWGYEQYF	TGCAGCGTTGAAGAGTGGGGTTACGAGCAGTACTTC	NA	TRBV29-1	TRBJ2-7	NA
CASSPPGRYEQYF	TGTGCCAGCAGTCCCCCTGGCCGCTACGAGCAGTACTTC	NA	TRBV28	TRBJ2-7	NA
CAISESSGRTQYF	TGTGCCATCAGTGAGTCGTCTGGCAGGACCCAGTACTTC	NA	TRBV10-3	TRBJ2-5	NA
CAISEHRVTDTQYF	TGTGCCATCAGTGAACACAGGGTCACAGATACGCAGTATTTT	NA	TRBV10-3	TRBJ2-3	NA
CASSEGNSAGANVLTF	TGTGCCAGCAGTGAAGGGAATAGTGCGGGGGCCAACGTCCTGACTTTC	NA	TRBV6-4	TRBJ2-6	NA
CASSLGRSAGGPDEQFF	TGTGCCAGCAGCTTAGGGAGGTCAGCGGGAGGGCCAGATGAGCAGTTCTTC	TRBD2	TRBV11-2	TRBJ2-1	NA
CASSFHGGGTEAFF	TGTGCCAGCAGTTTCCACGGGGGTGGAACTGAAGCTTTCTTT	NA	TRBV28	TRBJ1-1	NA
CASSFGPLSGNTIYF	TGTGCCAGCAGTTTCGGACCGCTCTCTGGAAACACCATATATTTT	NA	TRBV6-5	TRBJ1-3	NA
CASSQDQMRAFF	TGTGCCAGCAGCCAAGATCAAATGCGAGCTTTCTTT	NA	TRBV14	TRBJ1-1	NA
CASSLRQAEKLFF	TGTGCCAGCAGTTTGAGACAGGCTGAAAAACTGTTTTTT	NA	TRBV6-5	TRBJ1-4	NA
CASTPELAGNEQFF	TGTGCCAGCACCCCCGAACTAGCGGGAAATGAGCAGTTCTTC	TRBD2	TRBV6-1	TRBJ2-1	once
CASSKRDRGEKLFF	TGCGCCAGCTCGAAGAGGGACAGGGGAGAAAAACTGTTTTTT	TRBD1	TRBV5-1	TRBJ1-4	NA
CASSSQGDTEAFF	TGTGCCAGCAGCTCACAGGGGGACACTGAAGCTTTCTTT	TRBD1	TRBV7-6	TRBJ1-1	NA
CASSTGGAGGAGDTQYF	TGTGCCAGCAGCACCGGGGGGGCAGGGGGCGCCGGAGATACGCAGTATTTT	NA	TRBV28	TRBJ2-3	once
CASSLVTGSGEQYF	TGTGCCAGCAGCCTCGTGACAGGCTCCGGGGAGCAGTACTTC	NA	TRBV11-3	TRBJ2-7	NA
CASSPGLTKAKNIQYF	TGCGCCAGCAGCCCAGGACTAACTAAAGCCAAAAACATTCAGTACTTC	NA	TRBV5-1	TRBJ2-4	NA
CASSQQGYGNTIYF	TGTGCCAGCAGCCAACAGGGGTATGGAAACACCATATATTTT	TRBD1	TRBV9	TRBJ1-3	NA
CASSLVGYEQYF	TGCGCCAGCAGCTTGGTGGGCTACGAGCAGTACTTC	NA	TRBV5-1	TRBJ2-7	NA
CASSYSWTGTPYEQYF	TGTGCCAGCAGTTACTCGTGGACAGGGACACCCTACGAGCAGTACTTC	TRBD1	TRBV6-5	TRBJ2-7	NA
CASKGQGAVGELFF	TGCGCCAGCAAAGGACAGGGGGCCGTCGGGGAGCTGTTTTTT	TRBD1	TRBV5-1	TRBJ2-2	NA
CASQEVANTGELFF	TGTGCCAGCCAGGAGGTAGCTAACACCGGGGAGCTGTTTTTT	NA	TRBV2	TRBJ2-2	NA
CASSNPGTGTKSAGNTIYF	TGTGCCAGCAGCAACCCCGGGACAGGGACGAAGAGTGCGGGAAACACCATATATTTT	NA	TRBV21-1	TRBJ1-3	NA
CASSELWTNEKLFF	TGTGCCAGCAGTGAATTATGGACTAATGAAAAACTGTTTTTT	NA	TRBV2	TRBJ1-4	NA
CASRGTSGNNEQYF	TGTGCCAGCAGAGGGACTAGCGGGAACAACGAGCAGTACTTC	TRBD2	TRBV6-1	TRBJ2-7	NA